This T cell receptor beta chain was sequenced for a study of T cell responses to AZD1222 COVID-19 vaccine. Libraries were prepared by immunoSEQ multiplex PCR; TCRdb keeps only in-frame clonotypes and omits some of them. Here the sample spans 100,000 to 150,000 clones, roughly 91% being singletons. This specimen consisted of peripheral blood, obtained 28 days after the second AZD1222 dose. The TCR sequence derives from an adult who received the AZD1222 COVID-19 vaccine.

The chain's CDR3 is CASSSNQILYGYTF. The DNA for the CDR3 is TGTGCCAGCAGCTCCAATCAAATCCTCTATGGCTACACCTTC. The chain recombines TRBV3-1 (or the pseudogene TRBV3-2) with TRBJ1-2; unclear D gene. Trimming removed 5 bases at V and 4 bases at J, with 14 bases between. Germline V lookup: CDR1 LGHDT, CDR2 YNNKEL (reference sequence). CDR3 size: 14 residues.